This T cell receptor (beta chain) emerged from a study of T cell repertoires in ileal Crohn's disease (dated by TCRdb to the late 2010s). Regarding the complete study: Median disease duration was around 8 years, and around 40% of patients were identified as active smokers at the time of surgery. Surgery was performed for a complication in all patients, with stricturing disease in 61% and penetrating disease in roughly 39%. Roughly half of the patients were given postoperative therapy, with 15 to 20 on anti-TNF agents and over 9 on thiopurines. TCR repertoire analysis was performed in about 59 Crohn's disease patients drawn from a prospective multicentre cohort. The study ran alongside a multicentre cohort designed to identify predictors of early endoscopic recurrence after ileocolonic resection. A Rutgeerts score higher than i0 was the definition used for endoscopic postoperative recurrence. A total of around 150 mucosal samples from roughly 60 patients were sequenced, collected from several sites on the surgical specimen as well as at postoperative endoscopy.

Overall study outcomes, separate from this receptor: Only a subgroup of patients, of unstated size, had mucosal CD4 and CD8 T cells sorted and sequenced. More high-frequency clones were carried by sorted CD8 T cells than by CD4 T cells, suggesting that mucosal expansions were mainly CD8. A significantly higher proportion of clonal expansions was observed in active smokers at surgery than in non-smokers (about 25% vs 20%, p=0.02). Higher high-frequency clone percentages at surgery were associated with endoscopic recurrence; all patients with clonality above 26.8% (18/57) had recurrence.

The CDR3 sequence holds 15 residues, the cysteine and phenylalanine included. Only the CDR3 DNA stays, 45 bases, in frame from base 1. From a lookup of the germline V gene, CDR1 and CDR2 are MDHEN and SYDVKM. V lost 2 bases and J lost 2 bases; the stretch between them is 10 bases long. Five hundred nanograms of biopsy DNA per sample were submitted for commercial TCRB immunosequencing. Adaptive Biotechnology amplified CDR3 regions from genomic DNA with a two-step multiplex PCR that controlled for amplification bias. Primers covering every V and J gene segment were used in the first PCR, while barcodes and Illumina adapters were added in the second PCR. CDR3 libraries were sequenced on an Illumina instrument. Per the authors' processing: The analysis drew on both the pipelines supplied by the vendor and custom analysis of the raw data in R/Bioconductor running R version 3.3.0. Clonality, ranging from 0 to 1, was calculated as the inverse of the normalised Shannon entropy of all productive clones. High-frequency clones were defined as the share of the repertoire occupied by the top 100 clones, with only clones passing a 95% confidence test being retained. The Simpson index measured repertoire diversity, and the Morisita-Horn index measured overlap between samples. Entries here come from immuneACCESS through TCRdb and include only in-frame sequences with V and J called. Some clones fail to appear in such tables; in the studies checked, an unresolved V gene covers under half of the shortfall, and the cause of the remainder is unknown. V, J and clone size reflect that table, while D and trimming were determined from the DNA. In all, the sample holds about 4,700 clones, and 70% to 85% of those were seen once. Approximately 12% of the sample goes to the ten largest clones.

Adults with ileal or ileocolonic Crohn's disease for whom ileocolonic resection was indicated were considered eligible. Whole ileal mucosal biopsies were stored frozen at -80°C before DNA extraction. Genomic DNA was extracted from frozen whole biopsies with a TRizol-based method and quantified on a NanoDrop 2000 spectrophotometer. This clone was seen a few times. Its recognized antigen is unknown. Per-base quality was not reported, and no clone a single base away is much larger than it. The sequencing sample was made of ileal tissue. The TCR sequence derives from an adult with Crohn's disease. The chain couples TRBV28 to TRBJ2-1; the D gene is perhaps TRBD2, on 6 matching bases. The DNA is TGTGCCAGCAGTTTAGGGACTCAAGCCTACAATGAGCAGTTCTTC. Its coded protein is CASSLGTQAYNEQFF.